The rows below give T cell receptor beta chains drawn from one sample of a study of blood T cell repertoires in COVID-19. Clones were read by immunoSEQ multiplex PCR, and TCRdb kept only the in-frame ones, dropping some. The profile shows 250,000 or so clones, roughly four fifths of them singletons. The sample comprised peripheral blood. The receptors originated from a woman aged 70-85 years with acute or convalescent COVID-19. The CDR3 runs from the conserved cysteine through the conserved F or W. The D gene is left open where the match is weak. Only some rows state a clone size, as once, few, many or a class for expanded clones.

TRBV6-5	TRBJ1-5	NA	NA	TGTGCCAGCAGTTCCCTTCGACAGGTACAGCCCCAGCATTTT	CASSSLRQVQPQHF
TRBV12-2	TRBJ2-7	NA	NA	TGTGCAAGTCGCGGCCCTGGGGGGACAGGGAAATTAAGGGGCTACGAGCAGTACTTC	CASRGPGGTGKLRGYEQYF
TRBV7-2	TRBJ2-1	TRBD2	NA	TGTGCCAGCAGCCCCCGGACTAGCGGGTCCTACAATGAGCAGTTCTTC	CASSPRTSGSYNEQFF
TRBV14	TRBJ1-6	NA	NA	TGTGCCAGCAGCCCCTACGGGAATTCACCCCTCCACTTT	CASSPYGNSPLHF
TRBV28	TRBJ2-7	NA	NA	TGTGCCAGCAGCCCCTACCGGGGGTGGACCTACGAGCAGTACTTC	CASSPYRGWTYEQYF
TRBV29-1	TRBJ1-1	NA	once	TGCAGCGTTGAAGTCCAGGGCTACACTGAAGCTTTCTTT	CSVEVQGYTEAFF
TRBV7-2	TRBJ1-5	TRBD1	NA	TGTGCCAGCAGCCAAACAGGGGGAGTCGGTCAGCCCCAGCATTTT	CASSQTGGVGQPQHF
TRBV10-3	TRBJ1-5	NA	NA	TGTGCCATCAGTGAGGGAGGAGGGTATAGCAATCAGCCCCAGCATTTT	CAISEGGGYSNQPQHF
TRBV7-2	TRBJ1-3	NA	NA	TGTGCCAGCAGCCCAGGTGGAAACACCATATATTTT	CASSPGGNTIYF
TRBV28	TRBJ2-7	NA	NA	TGTGCCAGCAGTAAAGCGGCCGGCGAGCAGTACTTC	CASSKAAGEQYF
TRBV29-1	TRBJ2-1	NA	NA	TGCAGCGGGAACAGGGACAATGAGCAGTTCTTC	CSGNRDNEQFF
TRBV7-2	TRBJ1-1	NA	NA	TGTGCCAGCAGGAAACCCTCGGGGAACACTGAAGCTTTCTTT	CASRKPSGNTEAFF
TRBV6-1	TRBJ1-2	TRBD1	few	TGTGCCAGCAGTGCAGAGACAGGGGGCGTTAGCTATGGCTACACCTTC	CASSAETGGVSYGYTF
TRBV27	TRBJ2-5	TRBD2	NA	TGTGCCAGCGGGGTAGCGGGGGGTGGGGAGACCCAGTACTTC	CASGVAGGGETQYF
TRBV4-1	TRBJ2-1	TRBD2	NA	TGCGCCAGCAGCCAAGATCAACTAGCGGGGGTCTACAATGAGCAGTTCTTC	CASSQDQLAGVYNEQFF
TRBV15	TRBJ1-2	TRBD1	NA	TGTGCCACCAGCAGAGATATGTCGCAGGGGGCTAACTATGGCTACACCTTC	CATSRDMSQGANYGYTF
TRBV5-1	TRBJ1-4	TRBD1	NA	TGCGCCAGCAGCTTGGGGATGACAGGGAAAGTGGGTAATGAAAAACTGTTTTTT	CASSLGMTGKVGNEKLFF
TRBV12-3/TRBV12-4	TRBJ2-7	NA	NA	TGTGCCAGCAGTTTCACTCCCACCTACGAGCAGTACTTC	CASSFTPTYEQYF
TRBV29-1	TRBJ1-3	NA	NA	TGCAGCGTTATGACCTTTGGAGCTGGAAACACCATATATTTT	CSVMTFGAGNTIYF
TRBV6-5	TRBJ1-2	TRBD1	NA	TGTGCCAGCAGTTACCGGCCGGGACAGGGAAAGCATGGCTACACCTTC	CASSYRPGQGKHGYTF
TRBV6-4	TRBJ1-1	TRBD1	NA	TGTGCCAGCAGAATAGAGGACAGGGGAACTGAAGCTTTCTTT	CASRIEDRGTEAFF
TRBV4-3	TRBJ1-3	NA	NA	TGCGCCAGCAGCCAAGATCCAACAAATTCTGGAAACACCATATATTTT	CASSQDPTNSGNTIYF
TRBV19	TRBJ2-1	TRBD1	NA	TGTGCCAGTACTAAGGGGGCGCCCTACAATGAGCAGTTCTTC	CASTKGAPYNEQFF
TRBV12-3/TRBV12-4	TRBJ2-5	TRBD2	NA	TGTGCCAGCAGTATAGGGACTAAAGAGACCCAGTACTTC	CASSIGTKETQYF
TRBV3-1/TRBV3-2	TRBJ1-2	NA	NA	TGTGCCAGCAGCATCCAGAGGGGACACCTCATAAGGGATGGCTACACCTTC	CASSIQRGHLIRDGYTF
TRBV6-2/TRBV6-3	TRBJ2-7	NA	NA	TGTGCCAGCAGCCCTTTCCGATTCTTGAGCTCCTACGAGCAGTACTTC	CASSPFRFLSSYEQYF
TRBV29-1	TRBJ1-2	NA	few	TGCAGCGTTTTTCTGAACTATGGCTACACCTTC	CSVFLNYGYTF
TRBV7-2	TRBJ2-3	TRBD2	few	TGTGCCAGCAGCCTAGCGGGGGCCACAGATACGCAGTATTTT	CASSLAGATDTQYF
TRBV7-9	TRBJ1-2	NA	few	TGTGCCAGCACCACAGGGTTAGCTAACTATGGCTACACCTTC	CASTTGLANYGYTF
TRBV18	TRBJ1-2	NA	NA	TGTGCCAGCTCACCACAGGGGAACTATGGCTACACCTTC	CASSPQGNYGYTF
TRBV18	TRBJ1-5	TRBD1	NA	TGTGCCAGCTCACCAGCGACAGGGAACAATCAGCCCCAGCATTTT	CASSPATGNNQPQHF
TRBV6-5	TRBJ2-2	TRBD1	NA	TGTGCCAGCAGGATCCCGACAGGGGACACCGGGGAGCTGTTTTTT	CASRIPTGDTGELFF
TRBV6-2/TRBV6-3	TRBJ1-1	NA	NA	TGTGCCAGCAGTTACCCCCTTTCGATCTATTCCACTGAAGCTTTCTTT	CASSYPLSIYSTEAFF
TRBV29-1	TRBJ1-2	NA	few	TGCAGCGTTGAAAATGAACACCATGGCTACACCTTC	CSVENEHHGYTF
TRBV5-1	TRBJ1-4	TRBD1	NA	TGCGCCAGCAGCTCGGACAGGGTAAATGAAAAACTGTTTTTT	CASSSDRVNEKLFF
TRBV7-9	TRBJ2-1	NA	NA	TGTGCCAGCAGCTTACCAGGCCCCTACAATGAGCAGTTCTTC	CASSLPGPYNEQFF
TRBV7-2	TRBJ1-5	NA	NA	TGTGCCAGCAGCTTAGACAGGGACCAGCCCCAGCATTTT	CASSLDRDQPQHF
TRBV28	TRBJ2-7	NA	NA	TGTGCCAGCAGTTTATTGACTGGGGGCTCTTCTTACGAGCAGTACTTC	CASSLLTGGSSYEQYF
TRBV27	TRBJ1-2	TRBD1	NA	TGTGCCAGCAGACAGGGACAGGGGGGAGCTAACTATGGCTACACCTTC	CASRQGQGGANYGYTF
TRBV6-5	TRBJ1-5	NA	NA	TGTGCCAGCAGCCCCGTGAGGGCTTATCAGCCCCAGCATTTT	CASSPVRAYQPQHF
TRBV19	TRBJ2-3	NA	NA	TGTGCCAGTAAAGCCGGTAGCACAGATACGCAGTATTTT	CASKAGSTDTQYF
TRBV18	TRBJ2-1	NA	once	TGTGCCAGCTCACTTCAGGGTAGCGAGCAGTTCTTC	CASSLQGSEQFF
TRBV27	TRBJ1-1	NA	NA	TGTGCCAGCAGTTGGCAGGGGAACACTGAAGCTTTCTTT	CASSWQGNTEAFF
TRBV27	TRBJ1-6	NA	NA	TGTGCCAGCAGTTCGGGACTTCCCTCGGCACCCCTCCACTTT	CASSSGLPSAPLHF
TRBV18	TRBJ1-5	TRBD1	few	TGTGCCAGCTCACCAAGGACAGGGGGGGGTCAGCCCCAGCATTTT	CASSPRTGGGQPQHF
TRBV6-5	TRBJ1-6	TRBD1	NA	TGTGCCAGCAGTTACGGGACAGGTTTTAATTCACCCCTCCACTTT	CASSYGTGFNSPLHF
TRBV27	TRBJ1-5	TRBD1	NA	TGTGCCAGCAGTTCCACGACAGGGGGCAATCAGCCCCAGCATTTT	CASSSTTGGNQPQHF
TRBV10-3	TRBJ1-2	NA	NA	TGTGCCATCAGTGCGGAGGGCGACTATGGCTACACCTTC	CAISAEGDYGYTF
TRBV7-2	TRBJ1-1	NA	NA	TGTGCCAGCAGCGCACAGGCATCCAACACTGAAGCTTTCTTT	CASSAQASNTEAFF
TRBV27	TRBJ1-2	TRBD1	NA	TGTGCCAGCAGTACCGACAGGGCGGGCTATGGCTACACCTTC	CASSTDRAGYGYTF
TRBV30	TRBJ1-2	TRBD1	NA	TGTGCCTGGTGGGGACAGATTAACTATGGCTACACCTTC	CAWWGQINYGYTF
TRBV18	TRBJ1-2	TRBD1	few	TGTGCCAGCTCACCCGGGACAGTCGACTATGGCTACACCTTC	CASSPGTVDYGYTF
TRBV7-2	TRBJ2-7	NA	NA	TGTGCCAGCAGCCTGACAGCTTACGAGCAGTACTTC	CASSLTAYEQYF
TRBV7-2	TRBJ1-2	TRBD1	NA	TGTGCCAGCAGTGGGCCAGGGGGCTATGATGGCTACACCTTC	CASSGPGGYDGYTF
TRBV19	TRBJ1-1	TRBD1	NA	TGTGCCAGTAGAGACCAGGGACAGGGGGCGATGAGGACTGAAGCTTTCTTT	CASRDQGQGAMRTEAFF
TRBV10-3	TRBJ1-6	NA	NA	TGTGCCATCAGTGAGGATAATTGGACCCAAGCGGGTTCACCCCTCCACTTT	CAISEDNWTQAGSPLHF
TRBV5-5	TRBJ1-1	NA	NA	TGTGCCAGCAGCTTGGGGGGGCTAGGCACTGAAGCTTTCTTT	CASSLGGLGTEAFF
TRBV6-1	TRBJ2-7	NA	NA	TGTGCCAGCAGTGAGGTCCAGAGGCGGACCTACGAGCAGTACTTC	CASSEVQRRTYEQYF
TRBV10-3	TRBJ2-5	NA	NA	TGTGCCATCAGTGAGAGGGGGCAAGAGACCCAGTACTTC	CAISERGQETQYF